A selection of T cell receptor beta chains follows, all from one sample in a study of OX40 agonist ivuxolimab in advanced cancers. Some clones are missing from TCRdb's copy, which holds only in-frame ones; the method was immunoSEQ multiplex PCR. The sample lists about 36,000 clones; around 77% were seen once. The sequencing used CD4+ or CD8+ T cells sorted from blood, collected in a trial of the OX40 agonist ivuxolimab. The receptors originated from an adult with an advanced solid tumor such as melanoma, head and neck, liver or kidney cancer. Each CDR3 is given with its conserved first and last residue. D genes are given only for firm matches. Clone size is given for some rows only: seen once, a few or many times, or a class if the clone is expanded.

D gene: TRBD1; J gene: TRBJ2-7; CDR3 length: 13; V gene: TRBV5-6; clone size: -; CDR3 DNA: TGTGCCAGCAGCCACGGGACAGGGGACGAGCAGTACTTC; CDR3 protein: CASSHGTGDEQYF
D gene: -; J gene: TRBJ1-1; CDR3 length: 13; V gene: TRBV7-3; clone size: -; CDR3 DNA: TGTGCCAGCAGCCTAGACTTGAACACTGAAGCTTTCTTT; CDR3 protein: CASSLDLNTEAFF
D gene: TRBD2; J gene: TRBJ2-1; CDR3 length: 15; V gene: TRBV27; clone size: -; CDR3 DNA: TGTGCCAGCAGTTTTGCGGCTAGCGGTAGGAATGAGCAGTTCTTC; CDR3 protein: CASSFAASGRNEQFF
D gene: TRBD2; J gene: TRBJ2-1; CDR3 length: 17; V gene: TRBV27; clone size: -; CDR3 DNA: TGTGCCAGCAGTCCTACCGGGCTAGCGGGCTCCTACAATGAGCAGTTCTTC; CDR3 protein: CASSPTGLAGSYNEQFF
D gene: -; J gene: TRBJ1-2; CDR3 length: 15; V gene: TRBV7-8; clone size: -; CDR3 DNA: TGTGCCAGCAGCTTAGAGACAGAATCCCGAGGAGGCTACACCTTC; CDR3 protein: CASSLETESRGGYTF
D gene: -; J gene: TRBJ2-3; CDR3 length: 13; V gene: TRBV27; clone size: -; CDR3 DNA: TGTGCCAGCAGTTTGTTGTTCCTTGATACGCAGTATTTT; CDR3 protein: CASSLLFLDTQYF
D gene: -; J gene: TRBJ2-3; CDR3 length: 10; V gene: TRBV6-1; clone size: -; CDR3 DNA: TGTGCCAGTTTTACAGATACGCAGTATTTT; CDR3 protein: CASFTDTQYF
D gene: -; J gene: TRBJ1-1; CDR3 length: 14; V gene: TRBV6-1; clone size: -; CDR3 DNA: TGTGCCAGCAGCGGCTTACAGGGTATCACTGAAGCTTTCTTT; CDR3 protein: CASSGLQGITEAFF
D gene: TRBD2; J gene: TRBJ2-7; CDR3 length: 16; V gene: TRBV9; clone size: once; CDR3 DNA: TGTGCCAGCAGCGCCTCCGGACTAGCCGATCCCTACGAGCAGTACTTC; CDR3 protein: CASSASGLADPYEQYF